Below are 12 T cell receptor beta chains sequenced from a single sample in a study of T cell responses to AZD1222 COVID-19 vaccine. Some clones are missing from TCRdb's copy, which holds only in-frame ones; the method was immunoSEQ multiplex PCR. The sample has 85,000 to 110,000 clones; 80% to 95% are singletons. The starting material was peripheral blood, obtained on day 0 of AZD1222 vaccination. Every receptor here comes from an adult in good health.

This sequence joins TRBV7-9 and TRBJ1-1, with a possible D match to TRBD1 (5 bases). V was shortened by 3 bases and J by 1 base, with 9 bases between the two germline ends. The CDR3 has 14 residues. Germline CDR1 reads SEHNR; CDR2 reads FQNEAQ (reference sequence). The CDR3: CASSLWTRNTEAFF. The DNA for the CDR3 is TGTGCCAGCAGCTTGTGGACAAGGAACACTGAAGCTTTCTTT.

J is TRBJ2-2 and V is TRBV4-2; D may be TRBD1 or TRBD2 (6 bases each). The V end lost 4 bases, the J end lost 6 bases, and 12 bases lay between the germline ends. The CDR3 loop spans 14 amino acids. Germline CDR1 is LGHNA and CDR2 is YNFKEQ. The chain's CDR3 is CASSLERGAGELFF. CDR3 nucleotides: TGTGCCAGCAGCCTGGAGAGGGGGGCCGGGGAGCTGTTTTTT.

The sample holds a few counts of this clone. This sequence joins TRBV27 and TRBJ2-1; D is perhaps TRBD2 (5 bases). Trimming left V 0 bases short and J 7 bases short, with 13 bases between. The CDR3 length is 15 residues. Germline assignment: CDR1 MNHEY and CDR2 SMNVEV (reference sequence). The CDR3 DNA reads as TGTGCCAGCAGTTTATCGGCAGCTAGCAGGAATGAGCAGTTCTTC. Translating it yields CASSLSAASRNEQFF.

The chain has TRBV4-3 and TRBJ2-1, with TRBD2 identical over 9 bases. Losses at the gene ends were 1 base for V and 9 bases for J; bases not matched to a gene: 10. The CDR3 runs 16 residues. CDR1 and CDR2 from the germline V gene are LGHNA and YSLEER. The CDR3 nucleotides read TGCGCCAGCAGCCAAGCCCTTAGCGGGGGCCTCGGTGAGCAGTTCTTC. It translates to CASSQALSGGLGEQFF.

The chain combines TRBV9 with TRBJ2-1, with D unresolved. CDR1 SGDLS and CDR2 YYNGEE come from the germline V gene. This CDR3 spans 15 amino acids. Trimming stripped 7 bases from V and 5 bases from J, with 19 bases between. The DNA for the CDR3 is TGTGCCAGCTCCTTAGACGGACGTAATAACAATGAGCAGTTCTTC. As protein: CASSLDGRNNNEQFF.

This chain's CDR3 is CASSHGQGANYGYTF. CDR3 DNA: TGCGCCAGCAGCCACGGACAGGGGGCTAACTATGGCTACACCTTC. The chain recombines TRBV4-1 with TRBJ1-2, with 10 nucleotides matching TRBD1. The CDR3 covers 15 residues. V lost 3 bases to trimming and J lost 0 bases; unmatched junction nucleotides: 1. Per the germline V gene, CDR1 is MGHRA and CDR2 is YSYEKL.

This chain joins TRBV7-8 and TRBJ2-7; 8 bases are shared with TRBD1. Germline values: CDR1 SGHVS, CDR2 FQNEAQ. CDR3 length: 14 residues. J gave up 3 bases and V 1 base, and 2 bases lay outside the gene matches. The CDR3: CASSLDRGFYEQYF. In DNA form, the CDR3 reads TGTGCCAGCAGCTTAGACAGGGGGTTCTACGAGCAGTACTTC.

The chain has TRBV11-1 and TRBJ2-3; D is ambiguous. CDR3 length: 13 residues. Trimming removed 5 bases from V and 0 bases from J, with 6 bases in between. Germline CDR1 and CDR2: SGHAT and FQDESV (reference sequence). CDR3 sequence (DNA): TGTGCCAGCAGCGCCCTAAGCACAGATACGCAGTATTTT. Protein product: CASSALSTDTQYF.

This sequence joins TRBV9 and TRBJ1-1, with D possibly being TRBD1 (6 bases). The length of the CDR3 is 18 residues. With 3 bases removed from V and 0 bases from J, the gap between germline ends came to 21 bases. Germline CDR1 SGDLS, CDR2 YYNGEE. The CDR3 loop reads CASSARRPGAEMNTEAFF. For the CDR3, the DNA is TGTGCCAGCAGCGCCCGAAGACCGGGGGCCGAGATGAACACTGAAGCTTTCTTT.

The chain recombines TRBV19 with TRBJ1-2; D is possibly TRBD1 (5 bases). The V gene's germline CDR1 is LNHDA and CDR2 SQIVND (reference sequence). There are 14 residues in the CDR3. Trimming shortened V by 6 bases and J by 4 bases, and 15 bases separated the two germline ends. The CDR3 nucleotides are TGTGCCAGTAGATCCCTGACAGCTAGCTATGGCTACACCTTC. This codes for CASRSLTASYGYTF.

The rearrangement links TRBV4-1 to TRBJ1-4, with D perhaps matching TRBD1 (5 bases). Trimming removed 2 bases from V and 6 bases from J, with 13 bases in between. Germline V gene data show CDR1 as MGHRA and CDR2 as YSYEKL. The CDR3 covers 15 residues. The CDR3 bases are TGCGCCAGCAGCCAAACAGGCGGGCTACATGAAAAACTGTTTTTT. Protein product: CASSQTGGLHEKLFF.

The table lists this clone with a few counts. Germline is not matched at one junction end, which may reflect a read error. The chain employs TRBV7-2 and TRBJ1-2; TRBD1 aligns across 8 bases. The CDR3 is 12 amino acids. Germline V CDR1 and CDR2: SGHTA, FQGNSA. The CDR3 loop reads CASSLEEGDRIF. CDR3 DNA: TGTGCCAGCAGCTTAGAGGAGGGGGACAGGATCTTC.